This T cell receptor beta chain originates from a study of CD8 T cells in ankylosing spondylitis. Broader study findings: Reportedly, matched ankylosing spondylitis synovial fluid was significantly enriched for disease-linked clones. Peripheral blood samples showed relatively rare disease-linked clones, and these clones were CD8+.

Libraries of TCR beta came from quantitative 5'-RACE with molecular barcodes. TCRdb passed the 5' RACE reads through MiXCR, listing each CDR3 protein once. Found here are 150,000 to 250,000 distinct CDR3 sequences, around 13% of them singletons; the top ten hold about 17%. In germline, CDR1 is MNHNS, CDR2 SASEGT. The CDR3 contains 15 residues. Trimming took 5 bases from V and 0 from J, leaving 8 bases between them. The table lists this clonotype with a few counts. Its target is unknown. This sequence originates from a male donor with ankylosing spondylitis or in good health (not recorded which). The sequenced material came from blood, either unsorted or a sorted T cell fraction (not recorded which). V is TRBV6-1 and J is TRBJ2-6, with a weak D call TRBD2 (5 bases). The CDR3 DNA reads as TGTGCCAGCAGTCCCGGGGACTCTGGGGCCAACGTCCTGACTTTC. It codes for CASSPGDSGANVLTF.